The 3 T cell receptor beta chains presented below share a single source sample, sequenced in a study of cytomegalovirus exposure and HLA in healthy donors. The PCR contained 60 Vbeta and 13 Jbeta primers. Profiling relied on immunoSEQ multiplex PCR, and the TCRdb table lists in-frame clones only, not all of them. The table for this sample gives 45,000 to 65,000 clones. The source material was PBMCs. These receptors were collected from a man younger than 35 in good health and CMV-seropositive.

V is TRBV11-3 and J is TRBJ2-1, with a weak D call TRBD2 (5 bases). The V end lost 1 base, the J end lost 0 bases, and 13 bases lay between the germline ends. The CDR3 loop spans 17 amino acids. Germline V gives CDR1 SGHNT, CDR2 YENEEA. For the CDR3, the DNA is TGTGCCAGCAGCTTAGGACTAATAAAGAGCTCCTACAATGAGCAGTTCTTC. Translated: CASSLGLIKSSYNEQFF.

The chain combines TRBV11-2 with TRBJ2-7; D uncertain. V lost 0 bases to trimming and J lost 3 bases, with 3 bases between them. The length of the CDR3 is 12 residues. The germline V gene has CDR1 SGHAT and CDR2 FQNNGV. Here the CDR3 reads CASSLDLYEQYF. DNA of the CDR3: TGTGCCAGCAGCTTAGACCTCTACGAGCAGTACTTC.

This chain links TRBV7-3 with TRBJ2-5; D perhaps matches TRBD1 (6 bases). The J call may be faulty, since TRBJ2-7 better matches the DNA end. The CDR3 loop spans 14 amino acids. The germline V gene encodes CDR1 SGHTA and CDR2 FQGTGA. The CDR3 region is CASSILQGPYEQYF. DNA of the CDR3: TGTGCCAGCAGTATACTACAGGGCCCCTACGAGCAGTACTTC.